One and the same sample provided the 17 T cell receptor beta chains below, sequenced in a study of CD8 T cells in ankylosing spondylitis. TCRdb re-analysed the 5' RACE reads in MiXCR, keeping a single row per CDR3 protein. Of 150,000 to 200,000 distinct CDR3 sequences detected, 25% to 35% appear once; the ten largest clones hold approximately 5.9%. The sample taken for sequencing was synovial fluid, either unsorted or a sorted T cell fraction (not recorded which). The source is a male donor with ankylosing spondylitis.

This clonotype was seen a few times. V and J are TRBV21-1 and TRBJ1-2; the table's D gene call, TRBD1, was not cross checked with the DNA. TRBV21-1 corresponds to a pseudogene. The CDR3 totals 17 residues. The CDR3: CASSPFRGATINYGYTF. The CDR3 coding sequence is TGTGCCAGCAGCCCCTTTAGGGGGGCTACGATTAACTATGGCTACACCTTC.

This clonotype showed up just a few times. This sequence joins TRBV29-1 and TRBJ2-7, with D possibly being TRBD2 (6 bases). Germline CDR1 SQVTM, CDR2 ANQGSEA. Trimming left V 3 bases short and J 3 bases short, with 12 bases between. This CDR3 contains 13 residues. The CDR3 reads CSVEGGPFYEQYF. The CDR3 coding sequence is TGCAGCGTTGAGGGAGGTCCCTTCTACGAGCAGTACTTC.

The genes are TRBV7-6 and TRBJ2-5; D possibly corresponds to TRBD2 (5 bases). The CDR3 has 12 residues. The germline gives CDR1 SGHVS, CDR2 FNYEAQ. With 4 bases removed from V and 9 bases from J, the gap between germline ends came to 12 bases. The CDR3 protein is CASSSTDGAQYF. DNA of the CDR3: TGTGCCAGCAGCTCAACGGACGGGGCCCAGTACTTC.

CDR3 loop: CASSEVGHLAHF. The CDR3 bases are TGTGCCAGCAGTGAAGTCGGACACCTGGCCCACTTT. This rearrangement joins TRBV2 to TRBJ1-6; TRBD1 might be the D (5 bases). The CDR3 extends over 12 amino acids. V was shortened by 1 base and J by 18 bases, with 13 bases between the two germline ends. Germline CDR1 reads SNHLY; CDR2 reads FYNNEI.

This clonotype occurred a few times. The genes are TRBV7-2 and TRBJ2-3; the match to TRBD2 covers 7 bases. The CDR3 loop spans 14 amino acids. The trim removed 5 bases at V and 3 bases at J, leaving 5 bases unmatched. In germline, CDR1 is SGHTA, CDR2 FQGNSA. The CDR3 loop is CASSPGLVTDTQYF. The CDR3 bases are TGTGCCAGCAGCCCAGGACTAGTTACAGATACGCAGTATTTT.

This clonotype has only a few counts. The V call is TRBV6-1, the J call TRBJ1-2, with 9 bases fitting TRBD1. This CDR3 has 17 amino acids. CDR1 MNHNS and CDR2 SASEGT come from the germline V gene. J was trimmed by 4 bases and V by 3 bases; bases with no gene match: 12. The CDR3 loop reads CASSEGTGGITPYGYTF. The CDR3 DNA sequence: TGTGCCAGCAGTGAGGGTACAGGGGGCATTACCCCCTATGGCTACACCTTC.

This clonotype has just a few counts. The chain has TRBV18 and TRBJ2-7; the D gene is possibly TRBD1 (5 bases). The CDR3 extends over 17 amino acids. V lost 3 bases and J 1 base, leaving 19 bases between the germline ends. Germline loops: CDR1 KGHSH, CDR2 LQKENI. The CDR3 DNA follows: TGTGCCAGCTCACCCCGTCTTTCAGGGTCTTCGTCCTACGAGCAGTACTTC. This sequence encodes CASSPRLSGSSSYEQYF.

The J gene is TRBJ2-2, the V gene TRBV7-3, with 7 bases matching TRBD1. This CDR3 comprises 14 residues. Germline lookup yields CDR1 SGHTA and CDR2 FQGTGA. V lost 6 bases, J lost 4 bases, and 5 bases stayed unmatched. This CDR3 reads CASRRDSTTGELFF. CDR3 in DNA: TGTGCCAGCAGAAGGGACAGCACCACCGGGGAGCTGTTTTTT.

This clonotype has a handful of counts. The gene calls are TRBV18 and TRBJ2-3; 8 bases match TRBD2. Per germline, CDR1 KGHSH and CDR2 LQKENI. J gave up 3 bases and V 6 bases, and 5 bases lay outside the gene matches. The length of the CDR3 is 14 residues. The CDR3 is CASSPRGGTDTQYF. CDR3 sequence (DNA): TGTGCCAGCTCCCCCCGGGGGGGAACAGATACGCAGTATTTT.

In its sample, this clonotype was seen a few times. The chain employs TRBV20-1 and TRBJ2-1; D may be TRBD2 (5 bases). The germline V gene encodes CDR1 DFQATT and CDR2 SNEGSKA (reference sequence). The CDR3 loop spans 14 amino acids. Trimming cost V 6 bases and J 7 bases, with 19 bases left between them. CDR3 bases: TGCAGTGCCCCTCCCAACGGGGTAGGGAATGAGCAGTTCTTC. This sequence encodes CSAPPNGVGNEQFF.

In this sample, this clonotype turned up a few times. V is TRBV7-3 and J is TRBJ1-1; D perhaps matches TRBD1 (6 bases). The CDR3 length is 13 residues. Germline CDR1 SGHTA, CDR2 FQGTGA. The ends were cut back, 3 bases at V and 11 bases at J, with 16 bases in the middle. The CDR3 DNA reads TGTGCCAGCAGCTTCGGACAGAACTCGAGGGCTTTCTTT. It translates to CASSFGQNSRAFF.

V usage is TRBV24-1 and J usage is TRBJ2-5, with unresolved D. The CDR3 is made up of 15 amino acids. With 3 bases removed from V and 1 base from J, the gap between germline ends came to 11 bases. Germline CDR1 reads KGHDR; CDR2 reads SFDVKD. CDR3 in DNA: TGTGCCACCAGTGATCACAGACGGCTCCAAGAGACCCAGTACTTC. Protein product: CATSDHRRLQETQYF.

This clonotype was recorded at least ten times. This sequence joins TRBV12-3 or TRBV12-4 and TRBJ2-7; 10 positions agree with TRBD1. Trimming took 5 bases from V and 3 from J; bases not matched to a gene: 7. The CDR3 is made up of 15 amino acids. CDR3 loop: CASSLRTGGGYEQYF. CDR3 sequence (DNA): TGTGCCAGCAGTCTCCGGACAGGGGGGGGCTACGAGCAGTACTTC.

This chain connects TRBV5-8 to TRBJ1-5; D gene uncertain. Germline V gene sequence: CDR1 SGHTS, CDR2 YDEGEE. This CDR3 spans 15 amino acids. V lost 1 base and J lost 3, with 11 bases in between. CDR3 protein: CASSLKGFYNQPQHF. CDR3 nucleotides: TGTGCCAGCAGCTTGAAAGGGTTCTACAATCAGCCCCAGCATTTT.

The chain combines TRBV6-1 with TRBJ1-1, with TRBD1 matching 12 bases. The junction had 4 bases not matched to a gene; V was cut back by 4 bases and J by 1 base. The germline V gene encodes CDR1 MNHNS and CDR2 SASEGT. There are 16 residues in the CDR3. The CDR3 is CASSARDRGRNTEAFF. CDR3 DNA sequence: TGTGCCAGCAGTGCTCGGGACAGGGGGCGGAACACTGAAGCTTTCTTT.

This clonotype was seen more than once but under ten times. The chain is built from TRBV20-1 and TRBJ1-2; D gene unclear. The CDR3 has 11 residues. Germline V lookup: CDR1 DFQATT, CDR2 SNEGSKA (reference sequence). Trimming left V 7 bases short and J 0 bases short, with 6 bases between. Here the CDR3 reads CSVSPNYGYTF. CDR3 DNA: TGCAGTGTTAGTCCTAACTATGGCTACACCTTC.

This chain uses TRBV7-2 with TRBJ1-3; D is unresolved. Germline V gene data show CDR1 as SGHTA and CDR2 as FQGNSA. Trimming took 2 bases from V and 0 from J, leaving 5 bases between them. The CDR3 spans 14 residues. CDR3 sequence: CASSLSVSGNTIYF. The CDR3 nucleotides are TGTGCCAGCAGCTTATCAGTCTCTGGAAACACCATATATTTT.